This TCR beta chain was profiled in a study of blood T cell repertoires in COVID-19. Whole-study context: PBMCs, B-cell-depleted T cells, or T cells provided the cDNA or gDNA that made up the material.

CDR3 length: 20 residues. The germline gives CDR1 SGDLS, CDR2 YYNGEE. J was trimmed by 2 bases and V by 3 bases; bases with no gene match: 11. Authors' processing steps: Amplification with reference gene primers provided the estimates of nucleated cell counts. This table comes from immunoSEQ multiplex PCR, and its TCRdb copy is limited to in-frame clones, with some not included. V, J and clone size were drawn from that table, and D and trimming were deduced from the DNA. The sample includes 230,000 or so clones, around 86% of them seen just once. Sequenced input: peripheral blood. This TCR was recovered from a human donor in a cohort sampled during active COVID-19. The chain uses TRBV9 and TRBJ2-1; the match to TRBD2 covers 16 bases. The chain's CDR3 is CASSASGGTSGRGTYNEQFF. The CDR3 nucleotides read TGTGCCAGCAGCGCATCTGGGGGGACTAGCGGGAGGGGAACCTACAATGAGCAGTTCTTC.